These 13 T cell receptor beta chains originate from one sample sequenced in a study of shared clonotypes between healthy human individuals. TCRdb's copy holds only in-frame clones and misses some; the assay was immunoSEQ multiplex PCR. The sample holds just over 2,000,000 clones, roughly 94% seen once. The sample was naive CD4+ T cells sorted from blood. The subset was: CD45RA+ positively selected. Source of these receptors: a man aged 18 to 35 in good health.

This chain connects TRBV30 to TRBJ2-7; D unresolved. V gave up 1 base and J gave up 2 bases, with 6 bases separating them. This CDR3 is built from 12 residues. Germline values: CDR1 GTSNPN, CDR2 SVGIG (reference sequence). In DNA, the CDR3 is TGTGCCTGGAGTGCGGGTCCCTACGAGCAGTACTTC. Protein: CAWSAGPYEQYF.

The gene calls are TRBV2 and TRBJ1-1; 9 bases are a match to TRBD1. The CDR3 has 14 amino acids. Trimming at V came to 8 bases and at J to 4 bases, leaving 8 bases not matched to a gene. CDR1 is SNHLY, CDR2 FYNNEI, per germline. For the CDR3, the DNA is TGTGCCAGCCAGCCACAGGGGGCGAGCACTGAAGCTTTCTTT. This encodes CASQPQGASTEAFF.

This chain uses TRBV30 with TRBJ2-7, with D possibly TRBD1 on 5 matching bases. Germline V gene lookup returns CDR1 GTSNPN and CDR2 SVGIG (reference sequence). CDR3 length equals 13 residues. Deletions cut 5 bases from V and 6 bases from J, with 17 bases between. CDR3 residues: CAWADSPLVEQYF. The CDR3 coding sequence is TGTGCCTGGGCCGACAGCCCGCTGGTCGAGCAGTACTTC. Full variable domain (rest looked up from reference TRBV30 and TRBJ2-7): SQTIHQWPATLVQPVGSPLSLECTVEGTSNPNLYWYRQAAGRGLQLLFYSVGIGQISSEVPQNLSASRPQDRQFILSSKKLLLSDSGFYLCAWADSPLVEQYFGPGTRLTVT.

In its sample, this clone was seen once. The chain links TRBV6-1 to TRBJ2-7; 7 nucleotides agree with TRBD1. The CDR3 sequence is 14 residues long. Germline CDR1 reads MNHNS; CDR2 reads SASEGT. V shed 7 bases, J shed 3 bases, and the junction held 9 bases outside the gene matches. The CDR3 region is CASTPRTGGYEQYF. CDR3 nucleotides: TGTGCCAGCACTCCCAGGACAGGCGGCTACGAGCAGTACTTC.

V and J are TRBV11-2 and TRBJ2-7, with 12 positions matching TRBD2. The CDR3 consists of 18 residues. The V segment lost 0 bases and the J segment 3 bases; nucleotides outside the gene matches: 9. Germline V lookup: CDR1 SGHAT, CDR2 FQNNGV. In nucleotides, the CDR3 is TGTGCCAGCAGCTTAGATTTCCGGACTAGCGGGACCTACTACGAGCAGTACTTC. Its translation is CASSLDFRTSGTYYEQYF.

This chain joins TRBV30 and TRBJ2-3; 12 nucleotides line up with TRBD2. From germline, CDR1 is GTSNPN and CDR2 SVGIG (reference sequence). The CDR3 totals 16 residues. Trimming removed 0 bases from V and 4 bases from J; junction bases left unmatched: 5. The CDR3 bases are TGTGCCTGGAGTGTAGGGCTAGCGGGAGGGCCAGATACGCAGTATTTT. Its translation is CAWSVGLAGGPDTQYF.

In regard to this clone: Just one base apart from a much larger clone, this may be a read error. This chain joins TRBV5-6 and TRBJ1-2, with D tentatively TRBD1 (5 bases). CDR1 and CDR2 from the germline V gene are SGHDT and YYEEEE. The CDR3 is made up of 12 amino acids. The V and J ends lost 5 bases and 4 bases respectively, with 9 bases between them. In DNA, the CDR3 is TGTGCCAGCAGTTCCGACAGCTATGGCTACACCTTC. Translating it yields CASSSDSYGYTF.

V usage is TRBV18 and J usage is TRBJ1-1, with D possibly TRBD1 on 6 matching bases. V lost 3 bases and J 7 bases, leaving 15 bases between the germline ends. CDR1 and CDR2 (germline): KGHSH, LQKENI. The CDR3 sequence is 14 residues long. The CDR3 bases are TGTGCCAGCTCACCTGGGGGCAACGGGGTTGAAGCTTTCTTT. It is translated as CASSPGGNGVEAFF.

As DNA, the CDR3 is TGTGCCAGCAGCCACGACAGCGCCTATGGCTACACCTTC. Its translation is CASSHDSAYGYTF. The rearrangement links TRBV27 to TRBJ1-2, with a weak D call TRBD1 (5 bases). CDR1 and CDR2 from the germline V gene are MNHEY and SMNVEV (reference sequence). This CDR3 is built from 13 residues. V dropped 6 bases and J dropped 4 bases, with 12 bases sitting between them.

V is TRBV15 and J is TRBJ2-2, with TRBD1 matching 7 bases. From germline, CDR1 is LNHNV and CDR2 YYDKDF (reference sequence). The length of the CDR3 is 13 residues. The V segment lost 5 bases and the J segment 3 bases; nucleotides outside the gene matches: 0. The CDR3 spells CATSGQDTGELFF. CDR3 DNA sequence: TGTGCCACCAGCGGACAGGACACCGGGGAGCTGTTTTTT.

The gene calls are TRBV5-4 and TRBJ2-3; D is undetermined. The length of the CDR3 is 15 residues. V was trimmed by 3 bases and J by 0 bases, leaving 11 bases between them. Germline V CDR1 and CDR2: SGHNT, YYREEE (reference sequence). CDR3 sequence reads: CASSWSASSTDTQYF. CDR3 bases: TGTGCCAGCAGCTGGTCAGCGTCTAGCACAGATACGCAGTATTTT.

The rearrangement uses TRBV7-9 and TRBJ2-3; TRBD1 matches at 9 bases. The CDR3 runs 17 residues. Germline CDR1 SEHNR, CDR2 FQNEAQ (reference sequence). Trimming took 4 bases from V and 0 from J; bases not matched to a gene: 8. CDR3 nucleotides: TGTGCCAGCAGCTCTAAGGTGGGACAGGGCAGCACAGATACGCAGTATTTT. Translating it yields CASSSKVGQGSTDTQYF.

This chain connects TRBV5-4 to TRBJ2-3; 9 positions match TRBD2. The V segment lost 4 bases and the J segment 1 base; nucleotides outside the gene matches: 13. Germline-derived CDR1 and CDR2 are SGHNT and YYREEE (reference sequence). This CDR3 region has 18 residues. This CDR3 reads CASSPDSGTSIGTDTQYF. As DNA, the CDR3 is TGTGCCAGCAGCCCGGATTCCGGGACTAGCATAGGCACAGATACGCAGTATTTT.